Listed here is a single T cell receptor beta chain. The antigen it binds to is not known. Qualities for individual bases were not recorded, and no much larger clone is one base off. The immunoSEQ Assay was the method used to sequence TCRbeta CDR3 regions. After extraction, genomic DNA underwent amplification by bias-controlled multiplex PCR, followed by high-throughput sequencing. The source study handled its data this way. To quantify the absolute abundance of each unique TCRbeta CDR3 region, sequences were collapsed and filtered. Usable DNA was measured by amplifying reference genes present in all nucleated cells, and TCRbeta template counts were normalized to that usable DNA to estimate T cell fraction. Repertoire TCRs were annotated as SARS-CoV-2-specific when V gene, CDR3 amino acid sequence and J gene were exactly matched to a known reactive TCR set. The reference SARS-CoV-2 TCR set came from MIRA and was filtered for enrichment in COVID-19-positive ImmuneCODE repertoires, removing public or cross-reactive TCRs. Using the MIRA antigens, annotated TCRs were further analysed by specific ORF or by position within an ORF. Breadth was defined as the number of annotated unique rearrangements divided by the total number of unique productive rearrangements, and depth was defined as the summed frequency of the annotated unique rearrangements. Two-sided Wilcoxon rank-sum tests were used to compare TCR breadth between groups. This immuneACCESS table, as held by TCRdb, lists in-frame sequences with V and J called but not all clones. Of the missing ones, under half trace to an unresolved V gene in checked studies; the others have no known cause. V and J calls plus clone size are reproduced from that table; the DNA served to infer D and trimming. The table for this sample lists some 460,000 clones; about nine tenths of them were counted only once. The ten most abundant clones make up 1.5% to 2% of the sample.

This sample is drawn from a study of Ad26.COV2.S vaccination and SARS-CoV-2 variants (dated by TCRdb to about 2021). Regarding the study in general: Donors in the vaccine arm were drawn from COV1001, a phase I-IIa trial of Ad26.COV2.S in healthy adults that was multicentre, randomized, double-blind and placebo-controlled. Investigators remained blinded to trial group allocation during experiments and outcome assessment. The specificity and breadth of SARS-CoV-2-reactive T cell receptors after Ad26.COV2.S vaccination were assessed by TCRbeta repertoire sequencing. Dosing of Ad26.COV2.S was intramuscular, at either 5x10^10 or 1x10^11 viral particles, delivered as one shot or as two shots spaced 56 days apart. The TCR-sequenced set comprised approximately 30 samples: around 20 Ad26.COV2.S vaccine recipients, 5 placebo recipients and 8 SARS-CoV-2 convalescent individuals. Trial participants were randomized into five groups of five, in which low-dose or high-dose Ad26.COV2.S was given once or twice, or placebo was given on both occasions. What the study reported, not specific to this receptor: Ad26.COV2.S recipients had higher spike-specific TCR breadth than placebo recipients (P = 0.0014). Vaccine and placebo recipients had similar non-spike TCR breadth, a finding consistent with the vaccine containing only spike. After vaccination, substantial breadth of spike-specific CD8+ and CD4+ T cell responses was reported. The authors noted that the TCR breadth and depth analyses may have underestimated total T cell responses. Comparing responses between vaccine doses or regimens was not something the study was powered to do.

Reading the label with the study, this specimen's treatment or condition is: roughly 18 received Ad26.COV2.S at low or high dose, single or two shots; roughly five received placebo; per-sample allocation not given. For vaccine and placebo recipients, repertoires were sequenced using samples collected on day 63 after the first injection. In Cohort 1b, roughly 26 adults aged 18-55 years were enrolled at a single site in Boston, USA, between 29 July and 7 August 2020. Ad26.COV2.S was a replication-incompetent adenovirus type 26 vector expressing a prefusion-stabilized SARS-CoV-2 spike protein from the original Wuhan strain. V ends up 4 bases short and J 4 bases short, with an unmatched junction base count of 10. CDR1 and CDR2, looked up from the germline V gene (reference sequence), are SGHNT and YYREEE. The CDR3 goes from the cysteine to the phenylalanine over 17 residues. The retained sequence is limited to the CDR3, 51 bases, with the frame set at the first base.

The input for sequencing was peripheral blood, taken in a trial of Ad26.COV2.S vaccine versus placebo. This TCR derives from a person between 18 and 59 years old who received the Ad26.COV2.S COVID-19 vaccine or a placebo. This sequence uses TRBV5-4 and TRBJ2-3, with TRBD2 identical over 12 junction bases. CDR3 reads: CASSAILTSGGSDTQYF. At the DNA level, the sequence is TGTGCCAGCAGCGCTATCCTGACTAGCGGGGGTTCAGATACGCAGTATTTT.